This entry describes one TCR beta chain. Its antigen is not yet known. Per-base quality was not reported, and no clone a single base away is much larger than it. RNA was extracted using the RNeasy kit, and about 0.45 to 1 microgram was reverse transcribed with random hexamers. TCR beta CDR3 regions were amplified with the immunoSEQ multiplex PCR assay covering 54 Vbeta and 13 Jbeta segments. Bias from PCR amplification was corrected by using a synthetic template baseline for primer optimization and for computational correction. On the authors' methods: Reads were annotated to V, D and J genes per IMGT and analyzed with immunoSEQ Analyzer, keeping only productive sequences. To calculate clonality, Shannon entropy was normalized by log2 of the number of productive unique sequences and then subtracted from one. Public and private clones were assessed among the 100 most prevalent clones of each patient and control. Susac-specific clones were defined as absent from healthy and MS cohorts, around 1,000 published viral clones and other ImmuneACCESS disease sequences. TCRdb cleaned the public reads at Q25 with fastp, built clones with MiXCR and kept in-frame beta chains. Every CDR3 protein is listed once, alongside the most common genes and DNA of its rows. The V and J calls come from TCRdb's annotation, not from the publication. For this sample there are over 95,000 distinct CDR3 sequences; under 95% appear just once. Of the sample, around 0.12% is held by the ten largest clones.

Peripheral blood CD8+ and CD4+ T cells from healthy donors, Susac syndrome patients and multiple sclerosis patients were profiled using high-throughput TCR beta sequencing. Healthy donors were age- and sex-matched controls. Bulk CD8+ and CD4+ T cells were purified by magnetic negative isolation, while CD8+ TEMRA cells were enriched using FACS. Blood was collected in EDTA tubes and processed within 24 hours, with PBMCs isolated through density gradient centrifugation. PBMCs intended for TCR sequencing were cryopreserved in liquid nitrogen and were subsequently thawed in a 37 degrees C water bath. A purity of at least 90% was achieved for sorted or isolated CD4+, CD8+ and CD8+ TEMRA cells. The source of the sample is a study of CD8 T cells in Susac syndrome (dated by TCRdb to the late 2010s). Background for the entire study: The study used repertoire sequencing to test whether antigen drove CD8+ T cell activation and differentiation in Susac syndrome. The clonality of the CD8+ T cell repertoire was compared across about a dozen healthy donors, roughly 14 Susac syndrome patients and 15 multiple sclerosis patients. Study-wide conclusions, independent of this receptor: The number of individuals in the TCR sequencing and HLA analysis was acknowledged as relatively small.

The CDR1 and CDR2 encoded by the germline V gene (reference sequence) are PRHDT and FYEKMQ. The CDR3 contains 14 residues, cysteine and phenylalanine counted. Of the read, only the CDR3 DNA is kept; its 42 bases are in frame from base 1. Relative to germline, V is 5 bases shorter and J is 4 bases shorter, with 12 bases between their ends. The sequence joins TRBV13 to TRBJ2-1; tentative D gene TRBD1, with 5 bases matching. The receptor comes from a human donor in good health. The specimen was CD8+ T cells from PBMCs. Here the CDR3 is given as CASSARVGYNEQFF. The nucleotides are TGTGCCAGCAGCGCCAGGGTCGGGTACAATGAGCAGTTCTTC.